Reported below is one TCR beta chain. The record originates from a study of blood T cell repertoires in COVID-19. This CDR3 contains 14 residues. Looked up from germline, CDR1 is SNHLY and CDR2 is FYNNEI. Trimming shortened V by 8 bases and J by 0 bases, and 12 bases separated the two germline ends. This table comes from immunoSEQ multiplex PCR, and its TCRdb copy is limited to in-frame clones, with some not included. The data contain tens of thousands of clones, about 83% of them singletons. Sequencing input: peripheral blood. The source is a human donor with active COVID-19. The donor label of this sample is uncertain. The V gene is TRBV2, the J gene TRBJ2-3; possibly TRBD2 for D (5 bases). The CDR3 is CASGRTQSTDTQYF. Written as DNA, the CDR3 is TGTGCCAGCGGGCGGACTCAGAGCACAGATACGCAGTATTTT.